One sample yielded the 10 T cell receptor beta chains listed below, sequenced in a study of T cell changes during pregnancy in multiple sclerosis. Only in-frame clones appear in the TCRdb table, and some are missing; sequencing was by immunoSEQ multiplex PCR. The sample lists 36,000 or so clones; 89% were seen once. The material was CD8+ T cells from peripheral blood mononuclear cells, obtained in the third trimester of pregnancy. Receptors originate from a female donor with multiple sclerosis, enrolled in a pregnancy study.

The genes are TRBV29-1 and TRBJ1-2; D remains unclear. The CDR3 loop spans 14 amino acids. V dropped 5 bases and J dropped 3 bases, with 16 bases sitting between them. From germline, CDR1 is SQVTM and CDR2 ANQGSEA. The CDR3 protein is CSVIREGADYGYTF. The DNA of the CDR3 is TGCAGCGTTATAAGGGAGGGTGCGGACTATGGCTACACCTTC.

The genes are TRBV13 and TRBJ2-5, with D hard to call. V was clipped by 5 bases and J by 2 bases, with 18 bases between them. The CDR3 is 16 residues long. In germline, CDR1 is PRHDT, CDR2 FYEKMQ (reference sequence). The CDR3: CASSPYLRGAQETQYF. CDR3 DNA: TGTGCCAGCAGCCCCTACCTCCGCGGAGCTCAAGAGACCCAGTACTTC.

This chain links TRBV30 with TRBJ1-2; D gene ambiguous. The germline V gene encodes CDR1 GTSNPN and CDR2 SVGIG (reference sequence). CDR3 length equals 12 residues. Deletions cut 7 bases from V and 4 bases from J, with 13 bases between. The CDR3 nucleotides read TGTGCCTCCTCCGCGCGGCCCTATGGCTACACCTTC. It codes for CASSARPYGYTF.

The gene calls are TRBV4-3 and TRBJ2-7, with a tentative D call TRBD1 (6 bases). CDR1 is LGHNA, CDR2 YSLEER, per germline. The CDR3 totals 14 residues. Trimming removed 7 bases from V and 0 bases from J, with 13 bases in between. CDR3 sequence: CASKDRTDSYEQYF. In nucleotides, the CDR3 is TGCGCCAGCAAAGACAGGACGGACTCCTACGAGCAGTACTTC.

This sequence joins TRBV10-3 and TRBJ2-1, with D tentatively TRBD2 (6 bases). CDR1 is ENHRY and CDR2 is SYGVKD in the germline V gene. This CDR3 comprises 15 residues. V was clipped by 2 bases and J by 4 bases, with 12 bases between them. The CDR3 here is CAISERTSTYNEQFF. DNA of the CDR3: TGTGCCATCAGTGAGCGAACTAGCACATACAATGAGCAGTTCTTC.

This chain uses TRBV27 with TRBJ2-2; 9 positions agree with TRBD2. The CDR3 has 14 amino acids. Per germline, CDR1 MNHEY and CDR2 SMNVEV (reference sequence). V lost 4 bases and J lost 8; bases outside the gene matches: 5. CDR3 nucleotide sequence: TGTGCCAGCAGTTGGGATCTAGCGGGGGGGGAGCTGTTTTTT. Its translation is CASSWDLAGGELFF.

The rearrangement joins TRBV5-1 to TRBJ1-1; 8 bases agree with TRBD1. CDR3 length: 17 amino acids. Germline trimming cut 5 bases from V and 0 bases from J; bases unmatched to any gene: 12. Germline V gene lookup returns CDR1 SGHRS and CDR2 YFSETQ. Here the CDR3 DNA reads TGCGCCAGCAGATGGAACCCCCGACAGGGGATGAACACTGAAGCTTTCTTT. The encoded protein is CASRWNPRQGMNTEAFF. Complete variable domain (other parts from reference TRBV5-1 and TRBJ1-1): KAGVTQTPRYLIKTRGQQVTLSCSPISGHRSVSWYQQTPGQGLQFLFEYFSETQRNKGNFPGRFSGRQFSNSRSEMNVSTLELGDSALYLCASRWNPRQGMNTEAFFGQGTRLTVV.

This chain links TRBV4-2 with TRBJ2-1, with D uncertain. The CDR3 consists of 14 residues. Germline V CDR1 and CDR2: LGHNA, YNFKEQ. The V end was cut by 0 bases, the J end by 7 bases, with 10 bases between. For the CDR3, the DNA is TGTGCCAGCAGCCAAGAATCCGGGTCAAATGAGCAGTTCTTC. It codes for CASSQESGSNEQFF.

The CDR3 spells CSVERGDYNEQFF. The CDR3 DNA reads as TGCAGCGTTGAGCGGGGCGACTACAATGAGCAGTTCTTC. The chain uses TRBV29-1 and TRBJ2-1, with D possibly being TRBD2 (6 bases). Germline V CDR1 and CDR2: SQVTM, ANQGSEA. This CDR3 is built from 13 residues. V was trimmed by 3 bases and J by 3 bases, leaving 9 bases between them.

The chain employs TRBV7-9 and TRBJ2-5, with D possibly TRBD1 on 5 matching bases. The CDR3 is made up of 16 amino acids. V dropped 5 bases and J dropped 1 base, with 17 bases sitting between them. Looked up from germline, CDR1 is SEHNR and CDR2 is FQNEAQ (reference sequence). This chain's CDR3 is CASSPRYGQGQETQYF. The DNA for the CDR3 is TGTGCCAGCAGCCCCCGATACGGGCAGGGCCAAGAGACCCAGTACTTC.